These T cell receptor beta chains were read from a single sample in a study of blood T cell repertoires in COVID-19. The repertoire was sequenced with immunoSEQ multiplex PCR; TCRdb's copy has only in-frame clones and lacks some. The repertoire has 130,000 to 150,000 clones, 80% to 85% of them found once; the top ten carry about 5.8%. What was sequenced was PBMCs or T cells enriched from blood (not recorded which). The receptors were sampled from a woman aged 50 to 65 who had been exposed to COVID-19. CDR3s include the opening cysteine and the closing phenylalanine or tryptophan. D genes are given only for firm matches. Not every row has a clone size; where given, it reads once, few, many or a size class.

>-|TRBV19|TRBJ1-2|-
TGTGCCAGTAGTGCCGGGGGAGGGCTGGTGGGCGGCTACACCTTC
CASSAGGGLVGGYTF
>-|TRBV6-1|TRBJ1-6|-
TGTGCCAGCAGTGAAGCGGGCAGGGGAAATTCACCCCTCCACTTT
CASSEAGRGNSPLHF
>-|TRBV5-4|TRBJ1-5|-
TGTGCCAGCACCCCCCGGAGTCAGCCCCAGCATTTT
CASTPRSQPQHF
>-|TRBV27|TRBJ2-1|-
TGTGCCAGCAGTTTATTGGGCAGGGAGGATTCAAATGAGCAGTTCTTC
CASSLLGREDSNEQFF
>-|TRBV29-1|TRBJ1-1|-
TGCAGCGCCCTGATCGACGACGGACTGTACACTGAAGCTTTCTTT
CSALIDDGLYTEAFF
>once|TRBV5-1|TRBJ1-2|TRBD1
TGCGCCAGCAGCGCGGCCGGGACAGGGGTCAGCTACACCTTC
CASSAAGTGVSYTF
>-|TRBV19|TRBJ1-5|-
TGTGCCAGTAGTAAAAGACAGGTCAATCAGCCCCAGCATTTT
CASSKRQVNQPQHF
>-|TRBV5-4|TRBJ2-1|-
TGTGCCAGCAGCTTGGCCGGCTCCTACAATGAGCAGTTCTTC
CASSLAGSYNEQFF
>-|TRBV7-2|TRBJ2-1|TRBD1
TGTGCCAGCAGCGCCCGGGACAGGTCCCTCGATGAGCAGTTCTTC
CASSARDRSLDEQFF
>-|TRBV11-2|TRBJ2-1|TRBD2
TGTGCCAGCAGCTTCAGGATGGGTAGCGGGGATGAGCAGTTCTTC
CASSFRMGSGDEQFF
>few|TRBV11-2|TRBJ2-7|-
TGTGCCAGCAGCTTAGATGGGAGCCCATGGGACGAGCAGTACTTC
CASSLDGSPWDEQYF
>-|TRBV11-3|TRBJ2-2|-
TGTGCCAGCAGCTTAGTTAGAACCGGGGAGCTGTTTTTT
CASSLVRTGELFF
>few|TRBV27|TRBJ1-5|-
TGTGCCAGCAAGAGGGTCGCCTCTTATAGCAATCAGCCCCAGCATTTT
CASKRVASYSNQPQHF
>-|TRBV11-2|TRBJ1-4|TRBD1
TGTGCCAGCAGCTTAGATTGGGGGATGGGGACAGGACATGAAAAACTGTTTTTT
CASSLDWGMGTGHEKLFF
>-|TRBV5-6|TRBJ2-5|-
TGTGCCAGCAGCCCCCGAGTGTGGGGGAGGGGGTCGGAGACCCAGTACTTC
CASSPRVWGRGSETQYF
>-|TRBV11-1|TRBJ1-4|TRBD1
TGTGCCAGCAGCCCGGACAGGGGGAATGAAAAACTGTTTTTT
CASSPDRGNEKLFF
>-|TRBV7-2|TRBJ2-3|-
TGTGCCAGCAGCCTAGTAGCGGTTTCGCGCACAGATACGCAGTATTTT
CASSLVAVSRTDTQYF
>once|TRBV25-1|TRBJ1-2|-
TGTGCCAGCATTGACCCAGGGGAAGTAGGCTACACCTTC
CASIDPGEVGYTF
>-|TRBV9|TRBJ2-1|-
TGTGCCAGCAGCGTGGGGGGAGCCTACAATGAGCAGTTCTTC
CASSVGGAYNEQFF
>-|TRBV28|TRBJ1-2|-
TGTGCCAGCAGTTTAGGCAGGCCGATCAATGGCTACACCTTC
CASSLGRPINGYTF
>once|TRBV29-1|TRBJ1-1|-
TGCAGCGTTGAAGCCTACGGGGGAAACACTGAAGCTTTCTTT
CSVEAYGGNTEAFF
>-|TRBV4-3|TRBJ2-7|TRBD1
TGCGCCAGCAGCCAAGTAGGACAGGGGGTCTACGAGCAGTACTTC
CASSQVGQGVYEQYF
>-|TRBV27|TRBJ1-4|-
TGTGCCACCCGGGAGGGGTTCGAGGAAAAACTGTTTTTT
CATREGFEEKLFF
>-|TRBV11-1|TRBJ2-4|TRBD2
TGTGCCAGCAGCTTAGGGCTAGCGGGGGGGGAAAACATTCAGTACTTC
CASSLGLAGGENIQYF
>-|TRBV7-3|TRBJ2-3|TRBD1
TGTGCCAGCAGCTATCATTCGGGACAGGGTAATTCGGATACGCAGTATTTT
CASSYHSGQGNSDTQYF
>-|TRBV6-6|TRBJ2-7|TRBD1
TGTGCCAGCAGTTACGGGACAGGGGGCCTCAACGAGCAGTACTTC
CASSYGTGGLNEQYF
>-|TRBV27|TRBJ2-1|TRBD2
TGTGCCAGCAGTTTTCGCGGGAGGGAACATATTTACAATGAGCAGTTCTTC
CASSFRGREHIYNEQFF